The 6 T cell receptor beta chains presented below share a single source sample, sequenced in a study of regulatory and conventional T cells in RAG deficiency. Blood CD4+ CD25-low CD127-high conventional T cells supplied the genomic DNA template. TCRdb's copy holds only in-frame clones and misses some; the assay was immunoSEQ multiplex PCR. The data contain tens of thousands of clones, around 95% of them seen just once; the ten biggest clones take up 1.3%. The sample was also linked to a second study, of regulatory T cells. This second report adds: The primer mix had 52 TRBV and 13 TRBJ primers.

The sequencing input was CD25- CD4+ T cells sorted from blood. Receptors were obtained from a human donor in good health.

J is TRBJ2-7 and V is TRBV5-4; 7 bases fit TRBD1. V shed 3 bases and J 3 bases; nucleotides not matched to a gene: 6. This CDR3 contains 14 residues. Germline V gene data show CDR1 as SGHNT and CDR2 as YYREEE (reference sequence). The CDR3 sequence: CASSSPGQRYEQYF. The CDR3 region has the DNA TGTGCCAGCAGCTCACCGGGACAGCGCTACGAGCAGTACTTC. Combining the CDR3 with reference TRBV5-4 and TRBJ2-7 gives the whole variable domain ETGVTQSPTHLIKTRGQQVTLRCSSQSGHNTVSWYQQALGQGPQFIFQYYREEENGRGNFPPRFSGLQFPNYSSELNVNALELDDSALYLCASSSPGQRYEQYFGPGTRLTVT.

The chain uses TRBV5-1 and TRBJ2-7, with D perhaps TRBD2 (5 bases). The CDR3 runs to 16 residues. V dropped 0 bases and J dropped 1 base, with 14 bases sitting between them. Germline CDR1 and CDR2: SGHRS and YFSETQ. CDR3 coding DNA: TGCGCCAGCAGCTTGGCCTCTAGCCGGGAATCCTACGAGCAGTACTTC. Amino acids: CASSLASSRESYEQYF. The full variable domain, completed using reference TRBV5-1 and TRBJ2-7, is KAGVTQTPRYLIKTRGQQVTLSCSPISGHRSVSWYQQTPGQGLQFLFEYFSETQRNKGNFPGRFSGRQFSNSRSEMNVSTLELGDSALYLCASSLASSRESYEQYFGPGTRLTVT.

The chain uses TRBV15 and TRBJ2-1; 7 nucleotides line up with TRBD1. The CDR3 has 14 residues. The germline V gene encodes CDR1 LNHNV and CDR2 YYDKDF (reference sequence). Trimming cost V 6 bases and J 7 bases; bases outside gene matches: 9. Here the CDR3 reads CATRIDRATNEQFF. The CDR3 coding sequence is TGTGCCACCAGAATAGACAGGGCTACAAATGAGCAGTTCTTC.

The chain combines TRBV29-1 with TRBJ1-1; the match to TRBD1 covers 11 bases. Germline V gene lookup returns CDR1 SQVTM and CDR2 ANQGSEA. The CDR3 contains 12 residues. Trimming cost V 6 bases and J 3 bases; bases outside gene matches: 0. CDR3 region: CSVGQGDTEAFF. In DNA, the CDR3 is TGCAGCGTGGGACAGGGGGACACTGAAGCTTTCTTT.

The genes are TRBV7-8 and TRBJ2-2; 11 bases line up with TRBD2. The trim removed 5 bases at V and 7 bases at J, leaving 15 bases unmatched. Germline CDR1 and CDR2: SGHVS and FQNEAQ. The length of the CDR3 is 18 residues. The CDR3 loop reads CASSLKLAGAAGGGELFF. CDR3 bases: TGTGCCAGCAGCCTAAAACTAGCGGGGGCGGCAGGGGGCGGGGAGCTGTTTTTT.

CDR3 DNA: TGTGCCAGCAGCTGGGAAACGGGACAGGGGTCCTACAATGAGCAGTTCTTC. Protein product: CASSWETGQGSYNEQFF. The J gene is TRBJ2-1, the V gene TRBV7-8, with 10 bases that match TRBD1. Germline V gene sequence: CDR1 SGHVS, CDR2 FQNEAQ. The trim removed 4 bases at V and 1 base at J, leaving 7 bases unmatched. This CDR3 is 17 amino acids long.